The sequence of this TCR beta chain was determined in a study of cytomegalovirus exposure and HLA in healthy donors. Comments on this clone: What it recognizes is unknown. This sample also contains other DNA sequences that code for the same CDR3.

Germline-derived CDR1 and CDR2 are SGHVS and FQNEAQ. The V end was cut by 7 bases, the J end by 2 bases, with 12 bases between. The CDR3 contains 13 residues. Researchers ran the PCR with 60 Vbeta and 13 Jbeta primers. Libraries were prepared by immunoSEQ multiplex PCR; TCRdb keeps only in-frame clonotypes and omits some of them. The sample records 160,000 or so clones, 65% to 85% being singletons. The study, taken as a whole, reports: Sequencing depth roughly uniform across donors was assumed in presence/absence analyses. Later on, a genetic analysis was performed. It linked a missense variant in DCLRE1C with V- and J-gene trimming of TCR beta.

The sample comprised PBMCs. The genes are TRBV7-8 and TRBJ2-7, with no clear D. This receptor was obtained from a woman aged 30 to 39 in good health and CMV-seropositive. The CDR3 sequence: CASKLEPAYEQYF. DNA for the CDR3: TGTGCCAGCAAGTTAGAGCCGGCCTACGAGCAGTACTTC.